This is a list of T cell receptor beta chains from one sample in a study of early T cells in non-severe SARS-CoV-2 infection. TCRdb called the 5' RACE reads again in MiXCR, with one record for every CDR3 protein. Of 25,000 to 30,000 distinct CDR3 sequences in the sample, 5% to 5.5% were seen once. The sample taken for sequencing was whole blood. The source is an adult who was a healthcare worker with PCR-confirmed SARS-CoV-2 infection or an uninfected control (not recorded which). CDR3s include the opening cysteine and the closing phenylalanine or tryptophan. Part of the rows lack a size; the others show once, few, many or a class for expanded clones.

size	V	J	CDR3
many	TRBV15	TRBJ1-1	CATSRLTGEAFF
many	TRBV3-1	TRBJ2-1	CASSHSGTSGGPYNEQFF
many	TRBV12-5	TRBJ1-6	CASALQGALHF
-	TRBV11-2	TRBJ2-5	CASSWREGETQYF
medium-sized	TRBV5-6	TRBJ2-3	CASSLFKRGGSTDTQYF
many	TRBV20-1	TRBJ1-5	CSARWQLNQPQHF
-	TRBV27	TRBJ2-1	CASSHLPGQGAYEQFF
many	TRBV27	TRBJ1-2	CASRDGQGPYYGYTF
few	TRBV4-3	TRBJ2-6	CASSQESTASSGANVLTF
many	TRBV7-2	TRBJ2-3	CASDRKTHTDTQYF
many	TRBV29-1	TRBJ2-7	CSVGAETSYEQYF
many	TRBV7-9	TRBJ2-7	CASMGRGAGSYEQYF
-	TRBV6-2/TRBV6-3	TRBJ2-4	CASSSWRSGLAKNIQYF
few	TRBV28	TRBJ2-7	CASSLDEQYF
-	TRBV6-2/TRBV6-3	TRBJ2-2	CASSDPHGTYNTGELFF
-	TRBV9	TRBJ2-3	CASSVSVGGADTQYF
-	TRBV2	TRBJ2-5	CASSEEGGQETQYF
many	TRBV7-9	TRBJ1-5	CASSSTAGTGRDQPQHF
many	TRBV27	TRBJ2-5	CASSGDRGEGETQYF
many	TRBV5-1	TRBJ2-1	CASSFDRVDNEQFF
many	TRBV12-3/TRBV12-4	TRBJ1-1	CASSFGGDGTEAFF
many	TRBV27	TRBJ2-7	CASSRGGTVAYEQYF
-	TRBV9	TRBJ2-2	CASSVGRGGTGELFF